What follows are 12 T cell receptor beta chains derived from one specimen sequenced in a study of T cell responses to AZD1222 COVID-19 vaccine. Assay: immunoSEQ multiplex PCR; the TCRdb copy retains only in-frame clones and omits some. This sample carries nearly 110,000 clones, 89% of them seen once, and the ten largest clones take 5.5% to 8%. Sample: peripheral blood, taken on day 0 of AZD1222 vaccination. These receptors were taken from an adult in good health.

The V call is TRBV11-3, the J call TRBJ2-3, with TRBD2 matching over 16 bases. With 5 bases clipped from V and 3 bases from J, the junction kept 8 bases outside the gene matches. The CDR3 is 18 amino acids. Germline loops: CDR1 SGHNT, CDR2 YENEEA. The CDR3 sequence: CASSLWGLAGGITDTQYF. CDR3 in DNA: TGTGCCAGCAGCCTCTGGGGACTAGCGGGAGGGATAACAGATACGCAGTATTTT.

The rearrangement links TRBV5-1 to TRBJ2-1; 10 nucleotides align to TRBD2. V gave up 1 base and J gave up 7 bases; unmatched junction bases: 11. CDR3 length equals 17 residues. Germline V gene data show CDR1 as SGHRS and CDR2 as YFSETQ. The CDR3 DNA follows: TGCGCCAGCAGCTTGCCTTCGTCTAGCGGGAGTACGAATGAGCAGTTCTTC. It is translated as CASSLPSSSGSTNEQFF.

The chain uses TRBV9 and TRBJ2-5; 8 bases are shared with TRBD1. Per germline, CDR1 SGDLS and CDR2 YYNGEE. Trimming removed 6 bases from V and 3 bases from J; junction bases left unmatched: 13. The length of the CDR3 is 16 residues. In nucleotides, the CDR3 is TGTGCCAGCACATTCTGGGACAGGTTGATAGAAGAGACCCAGTACTTC. Amino acid sequence: CASTFWDRLIEETQYF.

This rearrangement joins TRBV6-2 or TRBV6-3 to TRBJ2-5; D gene ambiguous. The germline V gene has CDR1 MNHEY and CDR2 SVGEGT. The V end was cut by 2 bases, the J end by 1 base, with 5 bases between. The CDR3 consists of 13 residues. CDR3 in DNA: TGTGCCAGCAGTTACGGAGTCCAAGAGACCCAGTACTTC. Translating it yields CASSYGVQETQYF.

The chain couples TRBV3-1 (or the pseudogene TRBV3-2) to TRBJ1-5; 7 nucleotides line up with TRBD1. V lost 6 bases and J lost 5; bases outside the gene matches: 7. The CDR3 is 14 amino acids. Germline CDR1 and CDR2: LGHDT and YNNKEL (reference sequence). CDR3 region: CASSPGQAYQPQHF. The DNA for the CDR3 is TGTGCCAGCAGTCCCGGACAGGCTTATCAGCCCCAGCATTTT.

About this clone itself: Other DNA sequences of this sample code for an identical CDR3. CDR3 bases: TGTGCCAGCAGCCAAGAAGGTGGCTACACCTTC. The encoded protein is CASSQEGGYTF. V and J are TRBV3-1 (or the pseudogene TRBV3-2) and TRBJ1-2; D uncertain. Germline V gives CDR1 LGHDT, CDR2 YNNKEL (reference sequence). This CDR3 spans 11 amino acids. V gave up 0 bases and J gave up 7 bases, with 3 bases separating them.

The chain combines TRBV19 with TRBJ2-1; perhaps D is TRBD1 or TRBD2 (5 bases each). V dropped 3 bases and J dropped 3 bases, with 15 bases sitting between them. Germline V gene sequence: CDR1 LNHDA, CDR2 SQIVND (reference sequence). The CDR3 runs to 16 residues. The CDR3 loop reads CASSMDFGAGYNEQFF. The DNA of the CDR3 is TGTGCCAGTAGTATGGATTTCGGGGCAGGCTACAATGAGCAGTTCTTC.

The chain uses TRBV9 and TRBJ2-3; D is unclear. V was shortened by 2 bases and J by 0 bases, with 1 base between the two germline ends. Germline lookup yields CDR1 SGDLS and CDR2 YYNGEE. This CDR3 spans 12 amino acids. CDR3 sequence: CASSVSTDTQYF. DNA for the CDR3: TGTGCCAGCAGCGTTAGCACAGATACGCAGTATTTT.

The chain uses TRBV18 and TRBJ2-7; 8 bases map to TRBD1. V lost 3 bases and J lost 8; bases outside the gene matches: 3. CDR3 length: 12 amino acids. Germline loops: CDR1 KGHSH, CDR2 LQKENI. The CDR3 DNA reads TGTGCCAGCTCACCCGACAGGGGTAAGCAGTACTTC. Its translation: CASSPDRGKQYF.

This clone was recorded once. The chain uses TRBV18 and TRBJ1-2; D might be TRBD1 (5 bases). CDR3 size: 13 residues. Germline CDR1 reads KGHSH; CDR2 reads LQKENI. The ends were cut back, 6 bases at V and 4 bases at J, with 12 bases in the middle. In DNA, the CDR3 is TGTGCCAGCTCCATGGACACGCTCTATGGCTACACCTTC. It encodes CASSMDTLYGYTF.

The J gene is TRBJ1-3, the V gene TRBV7-2; no firm D call. Germline-derived CDR1 and CDR2 are SGHTA and FQGNSA. CDR3 length: 15 residues. V was clipped by 0 bases and J by 2 bases, with 8 bases between them. CDR3 in amino acids: CASSLAREAGNTIYF. For the CDR3, the DNA is TGTGCCAGCAGCTTAGCGCGGGAGGCTGGAAACACCATATATTTT.

CDR3 residues: CASSSRERSSYNSPLHF. CDR3 coding DNA: TGTGCCAGCAGCAGTCGAGAGAGGAGCTCCTATAATTCACCCCTCCACTTT. This chain uses TRBV5-4 with TRBJ1-6; unclear D gene. Trimming removed 4 bases at V and 0 bases at J, with 14 bases between. The germline V gene encodes CDR1 SGHNT and CDR2 YYREEE (reference sequence). The CDR3 is 17 residues long.